A selection of T cell receptor beta chains follows, all from one sample in a study of T cell responses to AZD1222 COVID-19 vaccine. This table comes from immunoSEQ multiplex PCR, and its TCRdb copy is limited to in-frame clones, with some not included. The table lists nearly 110,000 clones, about 90% of them singletons, with less than 25% in the top ten. This specimen consisted of peripheral blood, obtained on day 0 of AZD1222 vaccination. The receptors stem from an adult in good health. Both conserved end residues are part of each CDR3. Fields, in order: V gene, J gene, D gene, clone size, CDR3 protein, CDR3 DNA. A D gene is named only where the DNA matches it firmly. Clone size is not always given. Where it is, it says once, few, many or a class for expanded clones.

v_gene: TRBV9
j_gene: TRBJ2-2
d_gene: .
abundance: .
CDR3aa: CASSVGNAGELFF
CDR3nt: TGTGCCAGCAGCGTAGGTAATGCCGGGGAGCTGTTTTTT

v_gene: TRBV5-4
j_gene: TRBJ2-7
d_gene: .
abundance: .
CDR3aa: CASSSSGRATYEQYF
CDR3nt: TGTGCCAGCAGCTCCTCGGGAAGGGCCACCTACGAGCAGTACTTC

v_gene: TRBV9
j_gene: TRBJ1-2
d_gene: TRBD1
abundance: .
CDR3aa: CASSAGQAVTF
CDR3nt: TGTGCCAGCAGCGCCGGACAGGCGGTCACCTTC

v_gene: TRBV30
j_gene: TRBJ1-2
d_gene: .
abundance: .
CDR3aa: CAWVTHSGYTF
CDR3nt: TGTGCCTGGGTAACTCATTCTGGCTACACCTTC

v_gene: TRBV9
j_gene: TRBJ1-5
d_gene: .
abundance: .
CDR3aa: CASSVGAGNSNQPQHF
CDR3nt: TGTGCCAGCAGCGTAGGAGCAGGTAATAGCAATCAGCCCCAGCATTTT

v_gene: TRBV7-3
j_gene: TRBJ1-2
d_gene: .
abundance: .
CDR3aa: CASLIRRKVNGYTF
CDR3nt: TGTGCCAGCCTTATTAGGAGAAAGGTTAATGGCTACACCTTC

v_gene: TRBV2
j_gene: TRBJ2-2
d_gene: .
abundance: once
CDR3aa: CASSDPVPSSTGELFF
CDR3nt: TGTGCCAGCAGTGATCCGGTGCCAAGCAGCACCGGGGAGCTGTTTTTT

v_gene: TRBV7-2
j_gene: TRBJ1-5
d_gene: .
abundance: .
CDR3aa: CASSLQGVNQPQHF
CDR3nt: TGTGCCAGCAGCTTACAGGGTGTCAATCAGCCCCAGCATTTT

v_gene: TRBV30
j_gene: TRBJ1-1
d_gene: TRBD1
abundance: .
CDR3aa: CAWSVTGGTEAFF
CDR3nt: TGTGCCTGGAGTGTAACAGGGGGCACTGAAGCTTTCTTT

v_gene: TRBV5-6
j_gene: TRBJ2-2
d_gene: .
abundance: .
CDR3aa: CASSFRSTGELFF
CDR3nt: TGTGCCAGCAGCTTCAGATCCACCGGGGAGCTGTTTTTT

v_gene: TRBV5-6
j_gene: TRBJ1-6
d_gene: .
abundance: once
CDR3aa: CASSLGFNGDSPLHF
CDR3nt: TGTGCCAGCAGCTTGGGTTTCAATGGGGATTCACCCCTCCACTTT

v_gene: TRBV4-3
j_gene: TRBJ1-6
d_gene: .
abundance: .
CDR3aa: CASSQRTGGIDNSPLHF
CDR3nt: TGCGCCAGCAGCCAACGGACGGGGGGCATAGATAATTCACCCCTCCACTTT

v_gene: TRBV6-1
j_gene: TRBJ1-1
d_gene: .
abundance: .
CDR3aa: CASNSKGRENTEAFF
CDR3nt: TGTGCCAGCAATTCAAAGGGACGGGAGAACACTGAAGCTTTCTTT

v_gene: TRBV7-2
j_gene: TRBJ1-1
d_gene: .
abundance: .
CDR3aa: CASSLFPGENTEAFF
CDR3nt: TGTGCCAGCAGCTTATTCCCAGGTGAGAACACTGAAGCTTTCTTT

v_gene: TRBV7-2
j_gene: TRBJ2-3
d_gene: TRBD2
abundance: .
CDR3aa: CASSLILAGGLSWTQYF
CDR3nt: TGTGCCAGCAGCTTAATACTAGCGGGGGGGCTTTCCTGGACGCAGTATTTT

v_gene: TRBV6-2/TRBV6-3
j_gene: TRBJ1-2
d_gene: TRBD1
abundance: once
CDR3aa: CASRYRDRGGYGYTF
CDR3nt: TGTGCCAGCAGGTACCGGGACAGGGGAGGCTATGGCTACACCTTC

v_gene: TRBV15
j_gene: TRBJ2-1
d_gene: .
abundance: .
CDR3aa: CATSREVGSSYNEQFF
CDR3nt: TGTGCCACCAGCAGAGAGGTAGGTTCTTCCTACAATGAGCAGTTCTTC

v_gene: TRBV13
j_gene: TRBJ2-7
d_gene: .
abundance: .
CDR3aa: CASSLRGAGYEQYF
CDR3nt: TGTGCCAGCAGCTTACGGGGGGCCGGGTACGAGCAGTACTTC

v_gene: TRBV6-5
j_gene: TRBJ1-2
d_gene: .
abundance: .
CDR3aa: CASSYSTGVLYGYTF
CDR3nt: TGTGCCAGCAGTTACTCGACTGGGGTCCTCTATGGCTACACCTTC

v_gene: TRBV7-9
j_gene: TRBJ2-7
d_gene: TRBD1
abundance: .
CDR3aa: CASRKTGGKIYDEQYF
CDR3nt: TGTGCCAGCAGGAAGACAGGGGGAAAGATTTACGACGAGCAGTACTTC

v_gene: TRBV11-3
j_gene: TRBJ2-2
d_gene: .
abundance: .
CDR3aa: CASSGGANTGELFF
CDR3nt: TGTGCCAGCAGCGGGGGGGCCAACACCGGGGAGCTGTTTTTT

v_gene: TRBV9
j_gene: TRBJ2-7
d_gene: .
abundance: .
CDR3aa: CASSVEGYEQYF
CDR3nt: TGTGCCAGCAGCGTCGAGGGATACGAGCAGTACTTC

v_gene: TRBV12-5
j_gene: TRBJ2-7
d_gene: .
abundance: .
CDR3aa: CASGLGQALSYEQYF
CDR3nt: TGTGCTAGTGGTTTGGGACAAGCCCTCTCCTACGAGCAGTACTTC

v_gene: TRBV10-3
j_gene: TRBJ2-2
d_gene: .
abundance: .
CDR3aa: CAISTTRGTGELFF
CDR3nt: TGTGCCATCAGTACCACCAGGGGTACCGGGGAGCTGTTTTTT

v_gene: TRBV19
j_gene: TRBJ1-3
d_gene: TRBD1
abundance: .
CDR3aa: CASSMDREAGNTIYF
CDR3nt: TGTGCCAGTAGTATGGACAGGGAAGCTGGAAACACCATATATTTT

v_gene: TRBV5-4
j_gene: TRBJ1-2
d_gene: .
abundance: .
CDR3aa: CASSQGDNYGYTF
CDR3nt: TGTGCCAGCAGCCAAGGGGATAACTATGGCTACACCTTC

v_gene: TRBV7-9
j_gene: TRBJ2-4
d_gene: TRBD1
abundance: .
CDR3aa: CASSSDREGRF
CDR3nt: TGTGCCAGCAGCTCGGACAGGGAAGGGCGCTTC

v_gene: TRBV2
j_gene: TRBJ2-5
d_gene: TRBD2
abundance: .
CDR3aa: CASSEFSGAQETQYF
CDR3nt: TGTGCCAGCAGTGAATTTAGCGGGGCTCAAGAGACCCAGTACTTC

v_gene: TRBV5-1
j_gene: TRBJ2-7
d_gene: TRBD2
abundance: .
CDR3aa: CASSREGYEQYF
CDR3nt: TGCGCCAGCAGTAGGGAGGGCTACGAGCAGTACTTC

v_gene: TRBV6-2/TRBV6-3
j_gene: TRBJ1-2
d_gene: TRBD1
abundance: .
CDR3aa: CASSYRGLHGYTF
CDR3nt: TGTGCCAGCAGTTACAGGGGGCTCCATGGCTACACCTTC

v_gene: TRBV5-4
j_gene: TRBJ2-5
d_gene: .
abundance: once
CDR3aa: CASSFLRGETQYF
CDR3nt: TGTGCCAGCAGCTTCTTACGGGGAGAGACCCAGTACTTC

v_gene: TRBV5-1
j_gene: TRBJ1-6
d_gene: .
abundance: .
CDR3aa: CASSLGLGGGNSPLHF
CDR3nt: TGCGCCAGCAGCTTGGGGCTGGGCGGGGGCAATTCACCCCTCCACTTT

v_gene: TRBV10-3
j_gene: TRBJ1-1
d_gene: .
abundance: .
CDR3aa: CATAREAGDTEAFF
CDR3nt: TGTGCCACCGCCCGGGAGGCAGGGGACACTGAAGCTTTCTTT

v_gene: TRBV5-1
j_gene: TRBJ2-1
d_gene: TRBD2
abundance: .
CDR3aa: CASSLVSGAAGGEQFF
CDR3nt: TGCGCCAGCAGCTTGGTGAGCGGGGCCGCAGGAGGTGAGCAGTTCTTC

v_gene: TRBV5-1
j_gene: TRBJ1-1
d_gene: .
abundance: .
CDR3aa: CASSPSGVGMLVNTEAFF
CDR3nt: TGCGCCAGCAGCCCATCGGGCGTGGGAATGTTGGTGAACACTGAAGCTTTCTTT

v_gene: TRBV4-1
j_gene: TRBJ1-4
d_gene: TRBD1
abundance: .
CDR3aa: CASSQRQGTNEKLFF
CDR3nt: TGCGCCAGCAGCCAACGACAGGGAACTAATGAAAAACTGTTTTTT

v_gene: TRBV4-1
j_gene: TRBJ2-2
d_gene: .
abundance: .
CDR3aa: CASSQDWRGALGELFF
CDR3nt: TGCGCCAGCAGCCAAGATTGGAGGGGGGCACTCGGGGAGCTGTTTTTT

v_gene: TRBV4-3
j_gene: TRBJ1-1
d_gene: TRBD1
abundance: .
CDR3aa: CASSGQGVGTEAFF
CDR3nt: TGCGCCAGCAGCGGACAGGGGGTGGGCACTGAAGCTTTCTTT

v_gene: TRBV4-1
j_gene: TRBJ1-2
d_gene: .
abundance: .
CDR3aa: CASSQARSGGSYGYTF
CDR3nt: TGCGCCAGCAGCCAAGCCCGGAGCGGGGGGAGCTATGGCTACACCTTC